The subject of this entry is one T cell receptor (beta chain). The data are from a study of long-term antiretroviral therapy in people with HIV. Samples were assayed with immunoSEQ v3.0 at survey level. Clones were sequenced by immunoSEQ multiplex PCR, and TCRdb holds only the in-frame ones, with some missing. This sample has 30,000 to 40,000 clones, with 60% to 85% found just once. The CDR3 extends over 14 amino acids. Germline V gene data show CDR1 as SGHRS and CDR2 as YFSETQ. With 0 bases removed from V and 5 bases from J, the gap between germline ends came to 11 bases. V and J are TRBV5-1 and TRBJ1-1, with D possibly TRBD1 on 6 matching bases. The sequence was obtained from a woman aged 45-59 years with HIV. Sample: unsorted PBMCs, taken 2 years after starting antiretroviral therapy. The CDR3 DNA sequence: TGCGCCAGCAGCTTGGTGGGGCAGGGGACTGAAGCTTTCTTT. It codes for CASSLVGQGTEAFF.